A single sample is the source of the 21 T cell receptor beta chains below, sequenced in a study of T-cell reconstitution after alpha-beta-depleted transplantation in children. Using unique molecular identifiers, the investigators prepared the TCRbeta library. TCRdb called the PCR reads again in MiXCR, with one record for every CDR3 protein. The repertoire holds approximately 500,000 distinct CDR3 sequences, with 25% to 30% as singletons. Source: PBMCs, taken before TCRalphabeta/CD19-depleted stem cell transplant. The receptors here all came from a boy younger than two with Wiskott-Aldrich syndrome, due to receive a stem cell transplant.

This clonotype occurred a few times. The chain links TRBV3-1 to TRBJ1-5; no reliable D call. CDR3 length: 13 residues. The germline V and J ends were trimmed by 3 bases and 0 bases, with 3 bases remaining between them. The germline gives CDR1 LGHDT, CDR2 YNNKEL (reference sequence). DNA for the CDR3: TGTGCCAGCAGCCATGGTAGCAATCAGCCCCAGCATTTT. Protein sequence: CASSHGSNQPQHF.

The chain has TRBV20-1 and TRBJ1-2; the D is unclear. Trimming took 4 bases from V and 7 from J, leaving 13 bases between them. The CDR3 covers 12 residues. Germline V gives CDR1 DFQATT, CDR2 SNEGSKA (reference sequence). CDR3 sequence reads: CSAIRGPGGYTF. DNA of the CDR3: TGCAGTGCTATCAGAGGACCGGGTGGCTACACCTTC.

There are a few counts of this clonotype. At one of its ends the junction is not consistent with the germline gene, which may arise from a read error. The chain employs TRBV4-1 and TRBJ2-1, with D tentatively TRBD2 (5 bases). Germline V lookup: CDR1 MGHRA, CDR2 YSYEKL. The length of the CDR3 is 20 residues. The CDR3 DNA sequence: TGCGCCAGCAGCCAAGTTGTAGGACTTCAAATCCTACTCAGCACCGGGGAGCAGTCCTTC. Protein: CASSQVVGLQILLSTGEQSF.

This clonotype was seen a handful of times. The V and J genes are TRBV5-5 and TRBJ2-2; D might be TRBD1 (6 bases). The CDR3 length is 14 residues. Germline CDR1 is SGHKS and CDR2 is YYEKEE (reference sequence). Trimming left V 3 bases short and J 6 bases short, with 12 bases between. The CDR3 reads CASSSTKGAGELFF. The CDR3 nucleotides are TGTGCCAGCAGCTCTACAAAGGGGGCCGGGGAGCTGTTTTTT. Full variable domain (remainder filled in from reference TRBV5-5 and TRBJ2-2): DAGVTQSPTHLIKTRGQQVTLRCSPISGHKSVSWYQQVLGQGPQFIFQYYEKEERGRGNFPDRFSARQFPNYSSELNVNALLLGDSALYLCASSSTKGAGELFFGEGSRLTVL.

The chain carries TRBV5-4 and TRBJ2-3; D perhaps matches TRBD1 (6 bases). The CDR3 extends over 17 amino acids. From germline, CDR1 is SGHNT and CDR2 YYREEE (reference sequence). Trimming removed 4 bases from V and 1 base from J, with 19 bases in between. CDR3 loop: CASSGGRGWAGTDTQYF. DNA of the CDR3: TGTGCCAGCAGCGGCGGCAGGGGTTGGGCTGGCACAGATACGCAGTATTTT.

There are a few counts of this clonotype. V is TRBV28 and J is TRBJ2-7; 8 bases align to TRBD2. Germline assignment: CDR1 MDHEN and CDR2 SYDVKM. The CDR3 loop spans 14 amino acids. Unmatched junction bases numbered 3, after V lost 3 bases and J lost 2 bases. CDR3 in amino acids: CASSFVLAAYEQYF. The CDR3, as DNA: TGTGCCAGCAGTTTTGTACTAGCGGCCTACGAGCAGTACTTC.

V and J are TRBV20-1 and TRBJ1-2; D may be TRBD1 (6 bases). The CDR3 runs to 15 residues. V gave up 1 base and J gave up 4 bases, with 16 bases separating them. Per the germline V gene, CDR1 is DFQATT and CDR2 is SNEGSKA (reference sequence). CDR3 residues: CSARVKTGQIYGYTF. CDR3 coding DNA: TGCAGTGCTAGAGTGAAGACAGGACAAATCTATGGCTACACCTTC.

This chain joins TRBV14 and TRBJ2-7; D is possibly TRBD1 or TRBD2 (5 bases each). V lost 3 bases and J lost 3, with 12 bases in between. Germline CDR1 reads SGHDN; CDR2 reads FVKESK. The CDR3 length is 14 residues. As DNA, the CDR3 is TGTGCCAGCAGCCATTGGGGGAGCAACTACGAGCAGTACTTC. Translated: CASSHWGSNYEQYF.

This CDR3 is CSASGLAGGYNEQFF. DNA for the CDR3: TGCAGTGCTAGCGGACTAGCGGGAGGTTACAATGAGCAGTTCTTC. The chain is built from TRBV20-1 and TRBJ2-1, with TRBD2 matching over 14 bases. V lost 3 bases and J lost 4; bases outside the gene matches: 2. Germline CDR1 and CDR2: DFQATT and SNEGSKA (reference sequence). This CDR3 spans 15 amino acids.

The V call is TRBV28, the J call TRBJ2-1; 8 bases line up with TRBD2. V lost 6 bases to trimming and J lost 5 bases; unmatched junction nucleotides: 6. The CDR3 totals 14 residues. The germline V gene has CDR1 MDHEN and CDR2 SYDVKM. The CDR3 spells CASRSGSTHNEQFF. CDR3 coding DNA: TGTGCCAGCAGGAGCGGGAGTACCCACAATGAGCAGTTCTTC.

The chain employs TRBV3-1 and TRBJ1-5; the D is unclear. CDR1 is LGHDT and CDR2 is YNNKEL in the germline V gene (reference sequence). The CDR3 sequence is 13 residues long. Trimming removed 0 bases at V and 7 bases at J, with 7 bases between. The CDR3 DNA sequence: TGTGCCAGCAGCCAAGAATACCGGCAGCCCCAGCATTTT. Amino acid sequence: CASSQEYRQPQHF.

This clonotype has only a few counts. V usage is TRBV7-9 and J usage is TRBJ2-7, with TRBD2 as a possible D gene (5 bases). The CDR3 runs 15 residues. Trimming shortened V by 5 bases and J by 3 bases, and 17 bases separated the two germline ends. Germline V CDR1 and CDR2: SEHNR, FQNEAQ (reference sequence). The CDR3 region has the DNA TGTGCCAGCAGCGGAGGACCTTCTTCCTACTACGAGCAGTACTTC. Residues: CASSGGPSSYYEQYF.

This clonotype was detected only a few times. CDR3 sequence reads: CASSGALSSGNTIYF. Here the CDR3 DNA reads TGCGCCAGCAGCGGGGCCCTCTCCTCTGGAAACACCATATATTTT. The chain recombines TRBV5-1 with TRBJ1-3, with D perhaps matching TRBD1 (5 bases). With 4 bases removed from V and 0 bases from J, the gap between germline ends came to 11 bases. Germline assignment: CDR1 SGHRS and CDR2 YFSETQ. This CDR3 contains 15 residues.

This sequence joins TRBV19 and TRBJ2-7; TRBD2 matches 11 bases. The CDR3 is 16 amino acids. With 5 bases clipped from V and 6 bases from J, the junction kept 12 bases outside the gene matches. Germline CDR1 and CDR2: LNHDA and SQIVND (reference sequence). CDR3 DNA: TGTGCCAGTAGTCCGCACCCACTAGCGGGAGTGTCCGAGCAGTACTTC. Amino acid sequence: CASSPHPLAGVSEQYF.

The chain links TRBV20-1 to TRBJ2-7; tentative D call: TRBD1 (6 bases). CDR1 is DFQATT, CDR2 SNEGSKA, per germline (reference sequence). V lost 3 bases to trimming and J lost 0 bases, with 15 bases between them. This CDR3 is 15 amino acids long. The CDR3: CSASLTGPFSYEQYF. The CDR3, as DNA: TGCAGTGCTAGCCTAACAGGGCCTTTCTCCTACGAGCAGTACTTC.

This clonotype was counted many times. This rearrangement joins TRBV28 to TRBJ2-2, with D hard to call. CDR1 is MDHEN and CDR2 is SYDVKM in the germline V gene. The CDR3 is 12 amino acids. Trimming removed 6 bases at V and 2 bases at J, with 4 bases between. The CDR3 is CASRGNTGELFF. The CDR3, as DNA: TGTGCCAGCAGGGGCAACACCGGGGAGCTGTTTTTT.

V is TRBV15 and J is TRBJ1-2; D is perhaps TRBD1 (6 bases). Between the trimmed V and J ends, which lost 1 base and 8 bases, there was a span of 14 bases. CDR1 and CDR2 (germline): LNHNV, YYDKDF (reference sequence). The CDR3 sequence is 14 residues long. Written as DNA, the CDR3 is TGTGCCACCAGCAGAGTAAGGGACAACGGAGGCTACACCTTC. This codes for CATSRVRDNGGYTF.

The chain uses TRBV7-3 and TRBJ2-1, with 8 bases aligning to TRBD2. The CDR3 sequence is 15 residues long. Germline V gene lookup returns CDR1 SGHTA and CDR2 FQGTGA. Losses at the gene ends were 2 bases for V and 4 bases for J; bases not matched to a gene: 4. The CDR3 reads CASSLGGGRYNEQFF. Written as DNA, the CDR3 is TGTGCCAGCAGCTTAGGCGGGGGGAGATACAATGAGCAGTTCTTC. Drawing the rest from reference TRBV7-3 and TRBJ2-1, the complete variable domain is GAGVSQTPSNKVTEKGKYVELRCDPISGHTALYWYRQSLGQGPEFLIYFQGTGAADDSGLPNDRFFAVRPEGSVSTLKIQRTERGDSAVYLCASSLGGGRYNEQFFGPGTRLTVL.

CDR3 amino acids: CAISDGQLYSNQPQHF. CDR3 DNA sequence: TGTGCCATCAGTGACGGACAGCTCTATAGCAATCAGCCCCAGCATTTT. The V call is TRBV10-3, the J call TRBJ1-5; maybe TRBD1 (6 bases). The V gene lost 3 bases and the J gene lost 0 bases, with 12 bases spanning the gap. Germline-derived CDR1 and CDR2 are ENHRY and SYGVKD. The length of the CDR3 is 16 residues.

The gene calls are TRBV27 and TRBJ2-1; 7 nucleotides agree with TRBD2. With V trimmed by 6 bases and J by 0 bases, 11 bases remained unmatched. CDR3 length: 17 amino acids. CDR1 and CDR2 from the germline V gene are MNHEY and SMNVEV (reference sequence). CDR3 region: CASSSDNGRSSYNEQFF. The CDR3 bases are TGTGCCAGCAGCTCCGATAACGGGAGGAGCTCCTACAATGAGCAGTTCTTC.

A few counts support this clonotype. The V gene is TRBV28, the J gene TRBJ2-5; D is possibly TRBD1 (6 bases). V was shortened by 6 bases and J by 9 bases, with 11 bases between the two germline ends. CDR1 is MDHEN, CDR2 SYDVKM, per germline. This CDR3 comprises 11 residues. CDR3 sequence (DNA): TGTGCCAGCAGCCGAACAGGGCCCCAGTACTTC. It translates to CASSRTGPQYF.